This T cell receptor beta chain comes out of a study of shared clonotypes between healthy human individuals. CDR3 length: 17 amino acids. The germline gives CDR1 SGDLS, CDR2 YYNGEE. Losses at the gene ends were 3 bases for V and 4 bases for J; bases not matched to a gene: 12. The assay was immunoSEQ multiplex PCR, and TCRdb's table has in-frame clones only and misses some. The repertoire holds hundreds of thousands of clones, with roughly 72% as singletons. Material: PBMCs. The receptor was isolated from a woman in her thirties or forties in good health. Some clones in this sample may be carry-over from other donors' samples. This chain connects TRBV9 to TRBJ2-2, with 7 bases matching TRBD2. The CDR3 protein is CASSARSGTTSTGELFF. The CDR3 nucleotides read TGTGCCAGCAGCGCTCGATCCGGGACTACTTCCACCGGGGAGCTGTTTTTT. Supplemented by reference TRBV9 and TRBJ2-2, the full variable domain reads DSGVTQTPKHLITATGQRVTLRCSPRSGDLSVYWYQQSLDQGLQFLIQYYNGEERAKGNILERFSAQQFPDLHSELNLSSLELGDSALYFCASSARSGTTSTGELFFGEGSRLTVL.